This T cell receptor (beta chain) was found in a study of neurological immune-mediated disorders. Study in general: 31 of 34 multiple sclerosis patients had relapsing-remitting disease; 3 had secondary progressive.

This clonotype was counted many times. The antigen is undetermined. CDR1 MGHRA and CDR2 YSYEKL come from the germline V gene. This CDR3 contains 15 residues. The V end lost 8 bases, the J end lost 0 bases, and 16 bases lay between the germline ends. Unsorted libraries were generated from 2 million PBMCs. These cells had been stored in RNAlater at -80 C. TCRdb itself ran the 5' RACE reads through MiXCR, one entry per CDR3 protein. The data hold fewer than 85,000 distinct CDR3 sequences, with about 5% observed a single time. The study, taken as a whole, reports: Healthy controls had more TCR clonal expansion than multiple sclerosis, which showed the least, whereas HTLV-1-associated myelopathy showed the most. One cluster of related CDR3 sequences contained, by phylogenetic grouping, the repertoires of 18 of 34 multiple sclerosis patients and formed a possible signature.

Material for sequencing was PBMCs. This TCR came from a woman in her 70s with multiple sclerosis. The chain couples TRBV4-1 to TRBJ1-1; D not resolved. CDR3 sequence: CASAPTGDLNTEAFF. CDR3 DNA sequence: TGCGCCAGCGCCCCAACCGGGGATTTGAACACTGAAGCTTTCTTT.